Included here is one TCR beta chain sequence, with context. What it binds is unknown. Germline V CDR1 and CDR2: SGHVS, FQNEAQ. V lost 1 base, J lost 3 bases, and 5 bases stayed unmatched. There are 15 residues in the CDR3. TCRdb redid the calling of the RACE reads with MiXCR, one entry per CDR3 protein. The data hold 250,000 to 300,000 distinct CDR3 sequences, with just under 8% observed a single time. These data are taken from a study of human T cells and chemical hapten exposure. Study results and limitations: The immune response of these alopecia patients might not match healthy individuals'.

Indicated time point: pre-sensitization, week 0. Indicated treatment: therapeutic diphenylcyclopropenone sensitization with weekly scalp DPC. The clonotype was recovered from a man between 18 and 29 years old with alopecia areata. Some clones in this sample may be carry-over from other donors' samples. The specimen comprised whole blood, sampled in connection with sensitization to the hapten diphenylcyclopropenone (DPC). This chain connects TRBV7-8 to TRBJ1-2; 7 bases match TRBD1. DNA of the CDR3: TGTGCCAGCAGCTTAGGGGCCGGGACAGACTATGGCTACACCTTC. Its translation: CASSLGAGTDYGYTF.